This T cell receptor beta chain was profiled in a study of Ad26.COV2.S vaccination and SARS-CoV-2 variants. Background on the study: Each vaccinee took Ad26.COV2.S intramuscularly, once or twice 56 days apart. Study observations and caveats: It was vaccine recipients, not placebo recipients, who had the higher spike-specific TCR breadth.

CDR1 is ENHRY, CDR2 SYGVKD, per germline. With V trimmed by 2 bases and J by 2 bases, 4 bases remained unmatched. The CDR3 extends over 15 amino acids. As regards this clone: Its specificity is not known.

Treatment reported: some 19 received Ad26.COV2.S at low or high dose, single or two shots; 5 received placebo; per-sample allocation not given. Specimen acquisition occurred on day 63 following the initial vaccine or placebo injection. Only in-frame clones appear in the TCRdb table, and some are missing; sequencing was by immunoSEQ multiplex PCR. The sample contains about 400,000 clones, 83% of which appear only once. This sequence joins TRBV10-3 and TRBJ1-2; TRBD1 matches 8 bases. This TCR was recovered from a person aged 18-65 years who received the Ad26.COV2.S COVID-19 vaccine or a placebo. The input for sequencing was peripheral blood, taken in a trial of Ad26.COV2.S vaccine versus placebo. The CDR3 protein is CAISEVDRVNYGYTF. The CDR3 DNA follows: TGTGCCATCAGTGAGGTGGACAGGGTGAACTATGGCTACACCTTC.